The source of this TCR beta chain is a study of Ad26.COV2.S vaccination and SARS-CoV-2 variants. Across the study: The donor participated in the COV1001 trial, in its Ad26.COV2.S arm. Findings of the study overall: It was reported that spike-specific CD8+ and CD4+ T cell responses were substantially broad after vaccination.

As for treatment: some 19 received Ad26.COV2.S at low or high dose, single or two shots; roughly five received placebo; per-sample allocation not given. The samples date from day 63 after the first vaccine or placebo injection. Trimming took off 5 bases at V and 7 bases at J, with 18 bases between the two ends. The length of the CDR3 is 15 residues. Germline V lookup: CDR1 SGHKS, CDR2 YYEKEE (reference sequence). Note on this clone: The antigen remains unidentified.

Here immunoSEQ multiplex PCR was the method, and the copy in TCRdb shows in-frame clones only, minus some. The repertoire consists of about 440,000 clones, with around nine tenths occurring once and the leading ten covering about 13%. The rearrangement uses TRBV5-5 and TRBJ1-4; D uncertain. The specimen comprised peripheral blood, sampled in a trial of Ad26.COV2.S vaccine versus placebo. This sequence was found in a person between 18 and 60 years old who received the Ad26.COV2.S COVID-19 vaccine or a placebo. DNA for the CDR3: TGTGCCAGCAGTTCATATCCCGGGGATAGTGAAAAACTGTTTTTT. This translates into CASSSYPGDSEKLFF. Using reference TRBV5-5 and TRBJ1-4 for the parts outside the CDR3, the full variable domain is DAGVTQSPTHLIKTRGQQVTLRCSPISGHKSVSWYQQVLGQGPQFIFQYYEKEERGRGNFPDRFSARQFPNYSSELNVNALLLGDSALYLCASSSYPGDSEKLFFGSGTQLSVL.